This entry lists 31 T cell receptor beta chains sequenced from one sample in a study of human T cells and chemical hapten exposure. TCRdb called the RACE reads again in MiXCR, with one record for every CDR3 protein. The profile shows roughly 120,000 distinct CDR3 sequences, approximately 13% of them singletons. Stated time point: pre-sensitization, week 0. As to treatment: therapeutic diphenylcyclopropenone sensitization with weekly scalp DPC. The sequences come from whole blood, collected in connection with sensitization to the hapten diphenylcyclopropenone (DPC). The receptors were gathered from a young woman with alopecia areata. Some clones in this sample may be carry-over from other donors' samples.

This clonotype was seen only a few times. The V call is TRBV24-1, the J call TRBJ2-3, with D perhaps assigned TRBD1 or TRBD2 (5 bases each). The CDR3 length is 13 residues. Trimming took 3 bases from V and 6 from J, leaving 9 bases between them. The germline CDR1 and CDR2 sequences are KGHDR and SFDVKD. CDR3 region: CATSDGTPDTQYF. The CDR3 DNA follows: TGTGCCACCAGTGATGGGACCCCGGATACGCAGTATTTT.

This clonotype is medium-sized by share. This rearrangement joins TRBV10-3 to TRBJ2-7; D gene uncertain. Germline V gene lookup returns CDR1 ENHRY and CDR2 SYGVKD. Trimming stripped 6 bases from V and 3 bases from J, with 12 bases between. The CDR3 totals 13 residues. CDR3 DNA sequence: TGTGCCATCAGCGAAGGGATAGGCTACGAGCAGTACTTC. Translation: CAISEGIGYEQYF.

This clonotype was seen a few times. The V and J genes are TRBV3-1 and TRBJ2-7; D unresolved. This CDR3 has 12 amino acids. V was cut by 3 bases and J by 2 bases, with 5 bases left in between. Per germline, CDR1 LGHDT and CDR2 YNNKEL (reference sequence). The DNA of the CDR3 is TGTGCCAGCAGCCAGGCTGCCTACGAGCAGTACTTC. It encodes CASSQAAYEQYF.

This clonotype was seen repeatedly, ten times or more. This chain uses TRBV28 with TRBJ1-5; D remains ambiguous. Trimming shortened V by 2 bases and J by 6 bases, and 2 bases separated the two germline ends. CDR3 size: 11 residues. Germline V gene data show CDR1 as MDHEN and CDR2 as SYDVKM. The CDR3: CASSLGQPQHF. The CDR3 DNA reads TGTGCCAGCAGTTTAGGTCAGCCCCAGCATTTT.

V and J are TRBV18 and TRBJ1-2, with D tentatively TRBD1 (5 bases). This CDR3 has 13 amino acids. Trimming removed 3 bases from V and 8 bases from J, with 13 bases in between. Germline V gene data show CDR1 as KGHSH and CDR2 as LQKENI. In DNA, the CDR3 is TGTGCCAGCTCACCGCGACAGATCGACGGCTACACCTTC. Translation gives CASSPRQIDGYTF. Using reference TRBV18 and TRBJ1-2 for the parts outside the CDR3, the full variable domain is NAGVMQNPRHLVRRRGQEARLRCSPMKGHSHVYWYRQLPEEGLKFMVYLQKENIIDESGMPKERFSAEFPKEGPSILRIQQVVRGDSAAYFCASSPRQIDGYTFGSGTRLTVV.

This CDR3 reads CASRPTTGEAGELFF. The CDR3 bases are TGTGCCAGCAGGCCCACTACAGGGGAGGCCGGGGAGCTGTTTTTT. V usage is TRBV7-9 and J usage is TRBJ2-2, with D maybe TRBD1 (7 bases). There are 15 residues in the CDR3. The V gene's germline CDR1 is SEHNR and CDR2 FQNEAQ (reference sequence). V lost 6 bases and J lost 6, with 17 bases in between.

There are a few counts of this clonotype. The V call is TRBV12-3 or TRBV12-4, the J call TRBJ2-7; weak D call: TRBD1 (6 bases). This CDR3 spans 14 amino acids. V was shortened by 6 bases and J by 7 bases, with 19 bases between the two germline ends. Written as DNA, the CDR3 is TGTGCCAGCAGGCCGGCGTTACAGGGCAGGGAGCAGTACTTC. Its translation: CASRPALQGREQYF.

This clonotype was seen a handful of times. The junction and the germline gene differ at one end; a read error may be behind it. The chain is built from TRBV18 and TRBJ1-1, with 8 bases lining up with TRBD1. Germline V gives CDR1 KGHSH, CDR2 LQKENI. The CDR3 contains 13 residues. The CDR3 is CATSQGEVTEAFF. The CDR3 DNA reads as TGTGCCACCTCACAGGGGGAAGTCACTGAAGCTTTCTTT.

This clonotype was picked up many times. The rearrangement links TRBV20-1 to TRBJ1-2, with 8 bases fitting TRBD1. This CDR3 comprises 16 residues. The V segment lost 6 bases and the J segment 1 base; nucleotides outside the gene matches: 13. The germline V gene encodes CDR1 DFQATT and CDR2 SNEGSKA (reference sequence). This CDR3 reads CSAPRRLTGVNYGYTF. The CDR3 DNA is TGCAGTGCCCCAAGGCGGCTGACAGGGGTTAACTATGGCTACACCTTC.

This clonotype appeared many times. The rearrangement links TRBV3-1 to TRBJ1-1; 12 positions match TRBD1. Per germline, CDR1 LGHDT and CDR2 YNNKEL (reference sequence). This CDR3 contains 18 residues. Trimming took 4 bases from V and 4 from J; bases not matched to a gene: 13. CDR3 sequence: CASSLRVRDRGLITEAFF. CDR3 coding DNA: TGTGCCAGCAGCCTCCGAGTAAGGGACAGGGGGCTCATCACTGAAGCTTTCTTT.

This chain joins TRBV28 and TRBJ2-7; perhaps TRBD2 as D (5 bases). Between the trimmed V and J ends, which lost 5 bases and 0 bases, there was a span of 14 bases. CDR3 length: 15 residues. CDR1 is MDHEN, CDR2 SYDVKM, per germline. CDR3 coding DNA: TGTGCCAGCAGTCAGTCCCCGGGGAGCTCCTACGAGCAGTACTTC. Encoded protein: CASSQSPGSSYEQYF.

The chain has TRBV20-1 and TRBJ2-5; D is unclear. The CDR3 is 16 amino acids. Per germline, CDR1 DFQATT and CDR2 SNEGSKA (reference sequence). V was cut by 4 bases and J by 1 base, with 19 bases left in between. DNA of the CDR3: TGCAGTGCTACACGGCCCGGTCTCCGGTTCCAAGAGACCCAGTACTTC. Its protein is CSATRPGLRFQETQYF.

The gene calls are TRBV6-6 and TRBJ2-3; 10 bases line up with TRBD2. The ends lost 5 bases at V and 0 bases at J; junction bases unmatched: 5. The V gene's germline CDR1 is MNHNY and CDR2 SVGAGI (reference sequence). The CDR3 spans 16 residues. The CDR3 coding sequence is TGTGCCAGCAGTCAAGCGGGGGGGCCTAGCACAGATACGCAGTATTTT. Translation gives CASSQAGGPSTDTQYF.

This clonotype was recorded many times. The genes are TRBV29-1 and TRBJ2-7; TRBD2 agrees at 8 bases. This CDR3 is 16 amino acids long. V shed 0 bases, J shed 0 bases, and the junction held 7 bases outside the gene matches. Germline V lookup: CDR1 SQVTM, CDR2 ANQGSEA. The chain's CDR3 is CSVEDIGLAGSYEQYF. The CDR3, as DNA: TGCAGCGTTGAAGATATAGGGCTAGCGGGCTCCTACGAGCAGTACTTC.

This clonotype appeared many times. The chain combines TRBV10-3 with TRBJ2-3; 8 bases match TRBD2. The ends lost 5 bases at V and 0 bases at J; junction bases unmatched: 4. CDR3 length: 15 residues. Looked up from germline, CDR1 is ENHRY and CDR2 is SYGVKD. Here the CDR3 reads CAISISGGSTDTQYF. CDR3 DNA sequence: TGTGCCATCAGTATAAGCGGGGGTAGCACAGATACGCAGTATTTT.

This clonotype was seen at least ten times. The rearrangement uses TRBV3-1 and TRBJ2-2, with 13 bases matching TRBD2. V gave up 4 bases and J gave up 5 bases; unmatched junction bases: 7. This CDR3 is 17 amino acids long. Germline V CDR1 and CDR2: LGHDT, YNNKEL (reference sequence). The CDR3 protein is CASSPGLAGDPTGELFF. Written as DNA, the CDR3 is TGTGCCAGCAGCCCCGGACTAGCGGGGGACCCAACCGGGGAGCTGTTTTTT.

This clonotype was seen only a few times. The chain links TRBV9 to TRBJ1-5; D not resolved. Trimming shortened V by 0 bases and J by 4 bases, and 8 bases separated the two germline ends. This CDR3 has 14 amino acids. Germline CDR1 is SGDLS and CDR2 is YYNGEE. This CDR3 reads CASSVDGFNQPQHF. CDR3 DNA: TGTGCCAGCAGCGTAGATGGATTTAATCAGCCCCAGCATTTT.

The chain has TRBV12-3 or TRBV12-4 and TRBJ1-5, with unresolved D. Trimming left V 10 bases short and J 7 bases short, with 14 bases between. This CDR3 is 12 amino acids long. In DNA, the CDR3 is TGTGCCACCTCCGGGGTCGGGCAGCCCCAGCATTTT. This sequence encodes CATSGVGQPQHF.

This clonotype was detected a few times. The CDR3 nucleotides read TGTGCCAGCAGAGTCATAGCGGGGGGACTCACTGATACGCAGTATTTT. Translating it yields CASRVIAGGLTDTQYF. The chain recombines TRBV6-1 with TRBJ2-3; 10 bases map to TRBD2. Trimming cost V 6 bases and J 6 bases; bases outside gene matches: 12. The germline V gene has CDR1 MNHNS and CDR2 SASEGT. There are 16 residues in the CDR3.

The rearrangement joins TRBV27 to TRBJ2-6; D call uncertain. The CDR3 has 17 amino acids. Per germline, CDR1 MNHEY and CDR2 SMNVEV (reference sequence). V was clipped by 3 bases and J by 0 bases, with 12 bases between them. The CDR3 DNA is TGTGCCAGCAGTTTCGCGTCCGAGAGCTCTGGGGCCAACGTCCTGACTTTC. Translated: CASSFASESSGANVLTF.

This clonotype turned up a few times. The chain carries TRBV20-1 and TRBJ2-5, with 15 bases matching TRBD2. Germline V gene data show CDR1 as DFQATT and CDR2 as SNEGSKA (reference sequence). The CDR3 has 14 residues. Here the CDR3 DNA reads TGCAGCCCCCGGACTAGCGGGGGGGTTGAGACCCAGTACTTC. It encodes CSPRTSGGVETQYF.

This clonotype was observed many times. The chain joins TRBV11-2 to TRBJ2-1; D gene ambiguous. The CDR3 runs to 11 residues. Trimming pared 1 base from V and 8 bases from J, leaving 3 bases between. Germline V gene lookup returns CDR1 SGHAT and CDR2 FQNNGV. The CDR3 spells CASSLGYEQFF. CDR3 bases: TGTGCCAGCAGCTTAGGCTATGAGCAGTTCTTC.

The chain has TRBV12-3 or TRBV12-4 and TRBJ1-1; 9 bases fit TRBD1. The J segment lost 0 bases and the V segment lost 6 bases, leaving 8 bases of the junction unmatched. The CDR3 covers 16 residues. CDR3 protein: CASSRTTGGMNTEAFF. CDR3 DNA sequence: TGTGCCAGCAGCCGTACCACAGGGGGCATGAACACTGAAGCTTTCTTT.

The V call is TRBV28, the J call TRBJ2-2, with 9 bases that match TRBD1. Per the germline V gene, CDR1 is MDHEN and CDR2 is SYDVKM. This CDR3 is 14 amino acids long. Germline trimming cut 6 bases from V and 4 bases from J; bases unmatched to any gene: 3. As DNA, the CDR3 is TGTGCCAGCAGGGGGACAGGGCTCACCGGGGAGCTGTTTTTT. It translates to CASRGTGLTGELFF.

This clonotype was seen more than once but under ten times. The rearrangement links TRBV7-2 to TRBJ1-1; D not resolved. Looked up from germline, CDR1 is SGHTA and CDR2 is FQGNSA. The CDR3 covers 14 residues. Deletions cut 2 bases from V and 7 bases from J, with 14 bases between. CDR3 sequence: CASSLIRPYNEAFF. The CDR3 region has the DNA TGTGCCAGCAGCTTAATTCGGCCATATAATGAAGCTTTCTTT.

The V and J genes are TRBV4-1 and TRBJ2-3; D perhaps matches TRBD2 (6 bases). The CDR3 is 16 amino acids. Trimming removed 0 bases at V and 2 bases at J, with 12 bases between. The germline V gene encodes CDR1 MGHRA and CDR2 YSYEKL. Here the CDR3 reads CASSQDFRDFTDTQYF. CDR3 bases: TGCGCCAGCAGCCAAGACTTTAGGGACTTCACAGATACGCAGTATTTT.

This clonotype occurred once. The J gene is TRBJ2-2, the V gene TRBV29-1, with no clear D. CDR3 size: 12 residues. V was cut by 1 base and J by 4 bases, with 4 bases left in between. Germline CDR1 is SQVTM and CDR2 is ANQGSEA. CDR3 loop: CSVEGSTGELFF. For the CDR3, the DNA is TGCAGCGTTGAAGGGAGCACCGGGGAGCTGTTTTTT.

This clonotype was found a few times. This CDR3 reads CASSLLGRGQTEAFF. The CDR3 region has the DNA TGTGCCAGCAGCTTACTTGGCAGGGGGCAAACTGAAGCTTTCTTT. The gene calls are TRBV7-9 and TRBJ1-1; TRBD1 matches 8 bases. V lost 2 bases to trimming and J lost 5 bases; unmatched junction nucleotides: 7. In germline, CDR1 is SEHNR, CDR2 FQNEAQ (reference sequence). CDR3 length: 15 residues.

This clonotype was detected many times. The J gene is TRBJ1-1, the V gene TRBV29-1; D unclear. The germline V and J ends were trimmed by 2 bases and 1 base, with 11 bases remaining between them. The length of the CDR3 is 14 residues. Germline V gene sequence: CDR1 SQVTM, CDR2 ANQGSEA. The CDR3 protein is CSVESWEKNTEAFF. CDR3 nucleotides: TGCAGCGTTGAATCATGGGAGAAGAACACTGAAGCTTTCTTT.

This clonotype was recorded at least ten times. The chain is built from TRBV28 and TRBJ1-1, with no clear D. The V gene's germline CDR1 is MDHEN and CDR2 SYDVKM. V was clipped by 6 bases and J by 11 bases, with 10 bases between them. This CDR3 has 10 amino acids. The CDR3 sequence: CASRQKLAFF. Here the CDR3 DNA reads TGTGCCAGCAGACAAAAGTTGGCTTTCTTT.

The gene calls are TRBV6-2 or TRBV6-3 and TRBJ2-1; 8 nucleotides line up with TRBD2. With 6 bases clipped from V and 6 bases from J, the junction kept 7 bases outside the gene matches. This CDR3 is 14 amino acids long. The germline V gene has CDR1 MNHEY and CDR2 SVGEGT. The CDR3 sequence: CASSRGGLGNEQFF. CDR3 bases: TGTGCCAGCAGCCGAGGGGGACTAGGCAATGAGCAGTTCTTC.